What follows are 22 T cell receptor beta chains derived from one specimen sequenced in a study of Ad26.COV2.S vaccination and SARS-CoV-2 variants. Treatment given: some 20 received Ad26.COV2.S at low or high dose, single or two shots; 5 received placebo; per-sample allocation not given. Specimen acquisition occurred on day 63 following the initial vaccine or placebo injection. Some clones are missing from TCRdb's copy, which holds only in-frame ones; the method was immunoSEQ multiplex PCR. Of a few hundred thousand clones listed, about 89% are singletons. The material was peripheral blood, obtained in a trial of Ad26.COV2.S vaccine versus placebo. The source of these receptors is a person aged 18 to 59 who received the Ad26.COV2.S COVID-19 vaccine or a placebo.

The chain joins TRBV6-5 to TRBJ1-1; D is possibly TRBD1 (6 bases). The CDR3 length is 13 residues. Deletions cut 7 bases from V and 6 bases from J, with 15 bases between. CDR1 is MNHEY and CDR2 is SVGAGI in the germline V gene. CDR3 nucleotides: TGTGCCAGCACCGATGAGGGGGGGGCTGAAGCTTTCTTT. Translation: CASTDEGGAEAFF.

The chain links TRBV18 to TRBJ2-2, with TRBD1 matching over 8 bases. Germline-derived CDR1 and CDR2 are KGHSH and LQKENI. This CDR3 comprises 15 residues. J gave up 5 bases and V 4 bases, and 6 bases lay outside the gene matches. The CDR3 sequence is CASSHGQGATGELFF. CDR3 nucleotide sequence: TGTGCCAGCTCACACGGACAGGGAGCGACCGGGGAGCTGTTTTTT.

The chain joins TRBV27 to TRBJ2-3; D might be TRBD1 (5 bases). Germline loops: CDR1 MNHEY, CDR2 SMNVEV (reference sequence). This CDR3 region has 15 residues. V gave up 7 bases and J gave up 5 bases, with 19 bases separating them. This CDR3 reads CASIRRGFVEDTQYF. For the CDR3, the DNA is TGTGCCAGCATTAGAAGGGGCTTCGTTGAAGATACGCAGTATTTT.

This clone appeared a single time. The chain combines TRBV18 with TRBJ2-3, with D unresolved. Germline values: CDR1 KGHSH, CDR2 LQKENI. This CDR3 comprises 14 residues. The germline V and J ends were trimmed by 1 base and 7 bases, with 12 bases remaining between them. CDR3 region: CASSPLDAANTQYF. CDR3 nucleotide sequence: TGTGCCAGCTCACCACTCGACGCGGCCAATACGCAGTATTTT.

The chain employs TRBV29-1 and TRBJ2-5; weak D call: TRBD1 (6 bases). Per germline, CDR1 SQVTM and CDR2 ANQGSEA. The CDR3 extends over 18 amino acids. Trimming removed 3 bases from V and 3 bases from J, with 26 bases in between. CDR3 nucleotide sequence: TGCAGCGTTGAGCACGGGGAACAGGGTCTGGTTCTAAAAGAGACCCAGTACTTC. Translating gives CSVEHGEQGLVLKETQYF.

The genes are TRBV5-8 and TRBJ1-3; D gene uncertain. The V and J ends lost 4 bases and 5 bases respectively, with 10 bases between them. CDR1 and CDR2 from the germline V gene are SGHTS and YDEGEE. This CDR3 is built from 13 residues. CDR3 amino acids: CASSPGTRNTIYF. The CDR3 DNA sequence: TGTGCCAGCAGCCCGGGCACCCGAAACACCATATATTTT.

The CDR3 nucleotides read TGTGCCAGCTCATTCCTCCAGGGCCGGGCCGGGGAGCTGTTTTTT. Its translation: CASSFLQGRAGELFF. The rearrangement joins TRBV18 to TRBJ2-2, with D maybe TRBD1 (5 bases). The CDR3 is made up of 15 amino acids. CDR1 and CDR2 (germline): KGHSH, LQKENI. V was pared by 5 bases and J by 6 bases, with 16 bases between.

The chain uses TRBV6-6 and TRBJ1-5, with TRBD1 matching over 7 bases. V shed 0 bases, J shed 5 bases, and the junction held 1 base outside the gene matches. Germline V gene sequence: CDR1 MNHNY, CDR2 SVGAGI (reference sequence). The CDR3 consists of 14 residues. CDR3 nucleotides: TGTGCCAGCAGTTACTCGACAGGGCATCAGCCCCAGCATTTT. This codes for CASSYSTGHQPQHF.

J is TRBJ2-7 and V is TRBV10-3; D is possibly TRBD1 (6 bases). V was pared by 6 bases and J by 2 bases, with 14 bases between. Germline V CDR1 and CDR2: ENHRY, SYGVKD. The CDR3 sequence is 14 residues long. The CDR3 here is CAISETAGAYEQYF. CDR3 coding DNA: TGTGCCATCAGCGAGACCGCAGGGGCCTACGAGCAGTACTTC.

The CDR3 nucleotides are TGTGCCAGCTTAGCCGCAGCGGGAATCGAGACCCAGTACTTC. This gives the protein CASLAAAGIETQYF. V gene TRBV18 combines with J gene TRBJ2-5, with 7 bases that match TRBD2. The CDR3 has 14 amino acids. The V segment lost 7 bases and the J segment 5 bases; nucleotides outside the gene matches: 10. Germline-derived CDR1 and CDR2 are KGHSH and LQKENI.

The rearrangement uses TRBV4-2 and TRBJ1-6; no reliable D call. V dropped 0 bases and J dropped 6 bases, with 12 bases sitting between them. CDR3 length equals 16 residues. Germline CDR1 and CDR2: LGHNA and YNFKEQ. The CDR3 DNA sequence: TGTGCCAGCAGCCAAGAATCCGACGAGATTAATTCACCCCTCCACTTT. This sequence encodes CASSQESDEINSPLHF.

The chain has TRBV30 and TRBJ1-5; TRBD1 matches 8 bases. Germline CDR1 reads GTSNPN; CDR2 reads SVGIG (reference sequence). V lost 1 base to trimming and J lost 3 bases; unmatched junction nucleotides: 5. The CDR3 is made up of 15 amino acids. Here the CDR3 DNA reads TGTGCCTGGAGTGAAGGACAGGGCTACAATCAGCCCCAGCATTTT. Translated, it gives CAWSEGQGYNQPQHF. Filled out from reference TRBV30 and TRBJ1-5, the complete variable domain reads SQTIHQWPATLVQPVGSPLSLECTVEGTSNPNLYWYRQAAGRGLQLLFYSVGIGQISSEVPQNLSASRPQDRQFILSSKKLLLSDSGFYLCAWSEGQGYNQPQHFGDGTRLSIL.

A note on this clone: Other DNA sequences in the same sample also yield this CDR3. The chain uses TRBV6-5 and TRBJ1-1, with a tentative D call TRBD1 (6 bases). V was clipped by 0 bases and J by 3 bases, with 8 bases between them. Germline-derived CDR1 and CDR2 are MNHEY and SVGAGI. The CDR3 spans 14 residues. CDR3 sequence reads: CASSYSRGDTEAFF. CDR3 nucleotide sequence: TGTGCCAGCAGTTACTCGAGGGGGGACACTGAAGCTTTCTTT.

The V call is TRBV4-1, the J call TRBJ2-5, with D possibly being TRBD1 (5 bases). This CDR3 has 14 residues. The V gene's germline CDR1 is MGHRA and CDR2 YSYEKL. V was trimmed by 0 bases and J by 6 bases, leaving 11 bases between them. The CDR3 region has the DNA TGCGCCAGCAGCCAAGATCTGGCAGGGAAGACCCAGTACTTC. It is translated as CASSQDLAGKTQYF.

The chain links TRBV4-2 to TRBJ1-4, with 10 bases that match TRBD1. The CDR3 loop spans 20 amino acids. J lost 0 bases, V lost 0 bases, and 10 bases had no gene match. Germline CDR1 LGHNA, CDR2 YNFKEQ. The CDR3 DNA sequence: TGTGCCAGCAGCCAAGATTGGACGACAGGGACAGGGGCAACTAATGAAAAACTGTTTTTT. Its translation is CASSQDWTTGTGATNEKLFF.

Remarks on this clone: Other DNA sequences within the sample encode an identical CDR3. The chain uses TRBV7-2 and TRBJ2-3, with no clear D. The V end lost 2 bases, the J end lost 0 bases, and 6 bases lay between the germline ends. CDR1 SGHTA and CDR2 FQGNSA come from the germline V gene. CDR3 length: 14 amino acids. The CDR3, as DNA: TGTGCCAGCAGCTTAAGACGGAGCACAGATACGCAGTATTTT. Encoded protein: CASSLRRSTDTQYF.

The rearrangement uses TRBV19 and TRBJ2-1, with 10 bases aligning to TRBD1. Germline V gives CDR1 LNHDA, CDR2 SQIVND (reference sequence). This CDR3 spans 18 amino acids. The V and J ends lost 5 bases and 0 bases, in that order; junction bases with no gene match: 10. Here the CDR3 reads CASSSRTGGIISYNEQFF. In DNA form, the CDR3 reads TGTGCCAGTAGTTCCAGGACAGGGGGGATTATCTCCTACAATGAGCAGTTCTTC.

V and J are TRBV12-3 or TRBV12-4 and TRBJ1-3; D may be TRBD1 (5 bases). V lost 5 bases, J lost 5 bases, and 10 bases lay in between. This CDR3 contains 13 residues. The CDR3 DNA is TGTGCCAGCAGTCGACAGATTCGAAACACCATATATTTT. Its protein product is CASSRQIRNTIYF.

J is TRBJ2-1 and V is TRBV7-9, with 7 bases that match TRBD2. V lost 5 bases and J lost 9; bases outside the gene matches: 10. CDR3 length: 14 residues. Per germline, CDR1 SEHNR and CDR2 FQNEAQ (reference sequence). In DNA form, the CDR3 reads TGTGCCAGCAGCCCTCGGGCGACTAGCAGTGAGCAGTTCTTC. It specifies CASSPRATSSEQFF.

The V and J genes are TRBV28 and TRBJ2-7; 10 bases align to TRBD2. The CDR3 totals 16 residues. From germline, CDR1 is MDHEN and CDR2 SYDVKM. Losses at the gene ends were 2 bases for V and 2 bases for J; bases not matched to a gene: 6. The CDR3 nucleotides are TGTGCCAGCAGTTTACCCAATAGCGGGGGGACCTACGAGCAGTACTTC. Residues: CASSLPNSGGTYEQYF.

The chain carries TRBV6-5 and TRBJ1-2; no clear D gene. Trimming took off 2 bases at V and 8 bases at J, with 18 bases between the two ends. Germline CDR1 reads MNHEY; CDR2 reads SVGAGI. CDR3 length: 15 amino acids. The CDR3, as DNA: TGTGCCAGCAGTTACGGTGGCGGGTGGCGAAGCGGCTACACCTTC. Its protein product is CASSYGGGWRSGYTF.

The chain recombines TRBV3-1 (or the pseudogene TRBV3-2) with TRBJ2-1, with D perhaps matching TRBD2 (6 bases). Germline values: CDR1 LGHDT, CDR2 YNNKEL (reference sequence). The CDR3 covers 12 residues. The V end was cut by 0 bases, the J end by 15 bases, with 12 bases between. CDR3 protein: CASSQDYRGRFF. In DNA form, the CDR3 reads TGTGCCAGCAGCCAAGATTACCGGGGGAGGTTCTTC.